The 30 T cell receptor beta chains reported below all come from one sample, sequenced in a study of blood T cells in healthy people across ages. Primed by a sample-barcoded 5' primer and a J-beta primer mix, a second PCR proceeded for 7 to 11 cycles. TCRdb reprocessed the 5' RACE reads via MiXCR and lists one record per CDR3 protein. The data hold around 1.5 million distinct CDR3 sequences, with around 39% observed a single time. The sequenced sample consisted of blood. All receptors derive from a woman between 18 and 29 years old in good health.

This clonotype has more than one count but fewer than ten. V usage is TRBV6-5 and J usage is TRBJ1-1; D unresolved. Germline-derived CDR1 and CDR2 are MNHEY and SVGAGI. The V and J ends lost 4 bases and 8 bases respectively, with 11 bases between them. The length of the CDR3 is 12 residues. CDR3 coding DNA: TGTGCCAGCAGTTCCTTCGACCGAGAAGCTTTCTTT. Protein sequence: CASSSFDREAFF.

This chain joins TRBV20-1 and TRBJ2-2; D may be TRBD2 (5 bases). The germline gives CDR1 DFQATT, CDR2 SNEGSKA (reference sequence). V shed 7 bases and J shed 4 bases, with 13 bases lying between them. The CDR3 runs 13 residues. The CDR3 reads CSVRVLATGELFF. The CDR3 DNA follows: TGCAGTGTCAGAGTGCTAGCCACCGGGGAGCTGTTTTTT.

Of note for this clonotype: With a much larger clone just one base away, this may be a read error. The chain links TRBV2 to TRBJ1-6; D call uncertain. From germline, CDR1 is SNHLY and CDR2 FYNNEI. The CDR3 loop spans 16 amino acids. The CDR3 spells CASNRELSSYNSPPHF. CDR3 bases: TGTGCCAGCAACCGAGAATTAAGCTCCTATAATTCACCCCCCCACTTT. The whole variable domain, remainder taken from reference TRBV2 and TRBJ1-6, is EPEVTQTPSHQVTQMGQEVILRCVPISNHLYFYWYRQILGQKVEFLVSFYNNEISEKSEIFDDQFSVERPDGSNFTLKIRSTKLEDSAMYFCASNRELSSYNSPPHFGNGTRLTVT.

This clonotype has only a few counts. V and J are TRBV12-3 or TRBV12-4 and TRBJ2-6, with a weak D call TRBD1 (5 bases). The CDR3 is 18 amino acids. The V and J ends lost 2 bases and 2 bases respectively, with 16 bases between them. This CDR3 reads CASSLKGSGRPGANVLTF. Written as DNA, the CDR3 is TGTGCCAGCAGTTTAAAGGGTTCAGGGCGACCTGGGGCCAACGTCCTGACTTTC.

J is TRBJ2-1 and V is TRBV29-1, with 8 bases aligning to TRBD2. CDR3 length equals 14 residues. V gave up 6 bases and J gave up 7 bases; unmatched junction bases: 11. Germline loops: CDR1 SQVTM, CDR2 ANQGSEA. As DNA, the CDR3 is TGCAGCGTCCGGGCCCAGCGGGAGAATAATGAGCAGTTCTTC. It yields the protein CSVRAQRENNEQFF.

This clonotype was counted only a few times. CDR3 nucleotide sequence: TGTGCCAGCAGCGTTATGTCCCGGGACGAGCAGTACTTC. This gives the protein CASSVMSRDEQYF. The V call is TRBV9, the J call TRBJ2-7; D uncertain. Germline CDR1 reads SGDLS; CDR2 reads YYNGEE. The V end was cut by 2 bases, the J end by 5 bases, with 11 bases between. The CDR3 loop spans 13 amino acids.

This clonotype appeared a few times. This chain connects TRBV11-2 to TRBJ2-3, with 8 bases matching TRBD2. Germline V gives CDR1 SGHAT, CDR2 FQNNGV. The junction had 4 bases not matched to a gene; V was cut back by 2 bases and J by 0 bases. CDR3 size: 16 residues. In DNA, the CDR3 is TGTGCCAGCAGCTTAAACCGGGGGGGAAGCACAGATACGCAGTATTTT. Its translation: CASSLNRGGSTDTQYF.

J is TRBJ1-2 and V is TRBV19; no clear D gene. Looked up from germline, CDR1 is LNHDA and CDR2 is SQIVND (reference sequence). V lost 6 bases and J 4 bases, leaving 9 bases between the germline ends. CDR3 length: 12 amino acids. CDR3 nucleotides: TGTGCCAGTAGATTGGGGAGCTATGGCTACACCTTC. It translates to CASRLGSYGYTF.

The CDR3 DNA sequence: TGCAGTGGGAAAGCGATGGCAGTGGACTCCTACGAGCAGTACTTC. This encodes CSGKAMAVDSYEQYF. The rearrangement joins TRBV20-1 to TRBJ2-7; D gene ambiguous. Trimming took 7 bases from V and 0 from J, leaving 19 bases between them. This CDR3 contains 15 residues. CDR1 and CDR2 (germline): DFQATT, SNEGSKA (reference sequence).

The sample holds a few counts of this clonotype. The gene calls are TRBV6-6 and TRBJ2-1, with 8 bases lining up with TRBD1. The J call is in doubt because the DNA end fits TRBJ2-7 better. The CDR3 totals 14 residues. Germline lookup yields CDR1 MNHNY and CDR2 SVGAGI (reference sequence). CDR3 protein: CASSAGQGYNEQYF. The DNA of the CDR3 is TGTGCCAGCAGTGCCGGACAGGGATACAATGAGCAGTACTTC.

The chain has TRBV6-1 and TRBJ2-3, with 8 bases identical to TRBD2. This CDR3 is 14 amino acids long. J lost 5 bases, V lost 7 bases, and 8 bases had no gene match. CDR1 is MNHNS and CDR2 is SASEGT in the germline V gene. The CDR3 DNA is TGTGCCAGCAAAACGGGGGGGCCGGGAGATACGCAGTATTTT. This codes for CASKTGGPGDTQYF.

The V and J genes are TRBV7-9 and TRBJ2-5; TRBD2 matches at 10 bases. Trimming at V came to 3 bases and at J to 11 bases, leaving 24 bases not matched to a gene. This CDR3 comprises 19 residues. Per germline, CDR1 SEHNR and CDR2 FQNEAQ (reference sequence). CDR3 DNA sequence: TGTGCCAGCAGCTTTCGCTGGATTGCCGGGACTAGCGCCTACAATGAGCAGTACTTC. Translated, it gives CASSFRWIAGTSAYNEQYF.

The genes are TRBV12-3 or TRBV12-4 and TRBJ2-2, with 10 bases aligning to TRBD1. This CDR3 spans 15 amino acids. J lost 5 bases, V lost 5 bases, and 5 bases had no gene match. The CDR3 bases are TGTGCCAGCAGTCCGGGGACAGGGGTGACCGGGGAGCTGTTTTTT. Protein product: CASSPGTGVTGELFF.

The chain joins TRBV5-6 to TRBJ2-7; maybe TRBD2 (5 bases). The germline V gene has CDR1 SGHDT and CDR2 YYEEEE. V lost 1 base and J 5 bases, leaving 13 bases between the germline ends. This CDR3 region has 14 residues. CDR3: CASSLRSGSNEQYF. The CDR3 region has the DNA TGTGCCAGCAGCTTGCGGTCGGGGAGCAACGAGCAGTACTTC.

V usage is TRBV29-1 and J usage is TRBJ2-1; 10 bases are a match to TRBD2. Germline CDR1 reads SQVTM; CDR2 reads ANQGSEA. The J segment lost 8 bases and the V segment lost 3 bases, leaving 10 bases of the junction unmatched. The CDR3 length is 15 residues. The CDR3 nucleotides are TGCAGCGTTGACACGGGGCTAGCGGGGGTGGATGAGCAGTTCTTC. It codes for CSVDTGLAGVDEQFF.

This clonotype was detected only a few times. This chain uses TRBV5-6 with TRBJ2-6; no firm D call. CDR3 length equals 18 residues. Trimming pared 1 base from V and 0 bases from J, leaving 14 bases between. Per germline, CDR1 SGHDT and CDR2 YYEEEE. CDR3 nucleotides: TGTGCCAGCAGCTTGAACCAGGTGTGGGGCTCTGGGGCCAACGTCCTGACTTTC. Translated: CASSLNQVWGSGANVLTF.

V and J are TRBV29-1 and TRBJ2-1, with TRBD1 as a possible D gene (6 bases). The V gene's germline CDR1 is SQVTM and CDR2 ANQGSEA. V lost 4 bases and J lost 8, with 15 bases in between. The CDR3 runs to 13 residues. This CDR3 is CSVGGLEDDEQFF. The CDR3 bases are TGCAGCGTTGGGGGGCTTGAGGACGATGAGCAGTTCTTC.

Only a few counts were recorded for this clonotype. The chain is built from TRBV20-1 and TRBJ1-2; D call uncertain. Germline V CDR1 and CDR2: DFQATT, SNEGSKA (reference sequence). The CDR3 sequence is 11 residues long. V lost 7 bases, J lost 5 bases, and 11 bases lay in between. The CDR3 sequence: CSVQDGYGYTF. CDR3 nucleotides: TGCAGTGTCCAAGATGGTTATGGCTACACCTTC.

V is TRBV25-1 and J is TRBJ1-2, with D maybe TRBD1 (6 bases). Trimming left V 6 bases short and J 1 base short, with 18 bases between. CDR3 length equals 16 residues. Germline V gives CDR1 MGHDK, CDR2 SYGVNS. For the CDR3, the DNA is TGTGCCAGCAGCGCTTCTGACAGGACCTATAACTATGGCTACACCTTC. This gives the protein CASSASDRTYNYGYTF.

V and J are TRBV20-1 and TRBJ1-1; TRBD1 matches 9 bases. Germline V gene lookup returns CDR1 DFQATT and CDR2 SNEGSKA (reference sequence). This CDR3 region has 13 residues. With 2 bases clipped from V and 8 bases from J, the junction kept 6 bases outside the gene matches. CDR3 residues: CSARPGQGFEAFF. The CDR3 region has the DNA TGCAGTGCTAGACCCGGACAGGGGTTCGAAGCTTTCTTT.

About this clonotype: One end of the junction does not line up with germline, which may come from a read error. The chain is built from TRBV7-2 and TRBJ2-7; TRBD1 is a possible D gene (5 bases). This CDR3 contains 14 residues. CDR1 and CDR2 from the germline V gene are SGHTA and FQGNSA. In DNA form, the CDR3 reads TGTGCCGGCAGCTGGGGCGAGTATTTTTACGAGCAGTACTTC. This codes for CAGSWGEYFYEQYF.

A few counts support this clonotype. The chain employs TRBV11-2 and TRBJ2-7; 10 bases match TRBD2. Germline values: CDR1 SGHAT, CDR2 FQNNGV. This CDR3 has 15 amino acids. Unmatched junction bases numbered 10, after V lost 7 bases and J lost 4 bases. The CDR3: CASTAGTSENYEQYF. The CDR3, as DNA: TGTGCCAGCACCGCGGGGACTAGCGAGAATTACGAGCAGTACTTC.

This clonotype was detected ten times or more. This chain links TRBV29-1 with TRBJ2-1, with D perhaps matching TRBD1 (6 bases). This CDR3 has 13 amino acids. Germline V CDR1 and CDR2: SQVTM, ANQGSEA. V was clipped by 7 bases and J by 0 bases, with 10 bases between them. The CDR3 DNA is TGCAGCGGACAGGTCAGCTCCTACAATGAGCAGTTCTTC. It codes for CSGQVSSYNEQFF.

This chain links TRBV9 with TRBJ2-4; weak D call: TRBD2 (6 bases). The germline V and J ends were trimmed by 1 base and 9 bases, with 17 bases remaining between them. Looked up from germline, CDR1 is SGDLS and CDR2 is YYNGEE. The CDR3 totals 15 residues. CDR3 sequence reads: CASSVLPSEHGIQYF. DNA of the CDR3: TGTGCCAGCAGCGTACTACCTAGCGAGCACGGCATTCAGTACTTC.

The chain combines TRBV28 with TRBJ1-1, with D hard to call. Germline CDR1 is MDHEN and CDR2 is SYDVKM. CDR3 length equals 13 residues. Deletions cut 5 bases from V and 4 bases from J, with 11 bases between. In DNA, the CDR3 is TGTGCCAGCAGTGGTGTTTCCGTCACTGAAGCTTTCTTT. Amino acid sequence: CASSGVSVTEAFF.

This clonotype has only a few counts. V usage is TRBV29-1 and J usage is TRBJ2-1; 7 bases are a match to TRBD2. The CDR3 totals 13 residues. Trimming took 7 bases from V and 1 from J; bases not matched to a gene: 4. Germline CDR1 is SQVTM and CDR2 is ANQGSEA. Here the CDR3 reads CSGQGGSYNEQFF. The CDR3 DNA reads TGCAGCGGGCAGGGAGGGTCCTACAATGAGCAGTTCTTC.

The rearrangement uses TRBV11-2 and TRBJ2-3; TRBD1 matches at 8 bases. After removal of 1 base from V and 4 bases from J, the junction contained 7 bases not matched to a gene. Per the germline V gene, CDR1 is SGHAT and CDR2 is FQNNGV. CDR3 length: 16 amino acids. CDR3 loop: CASSLGAGGLADTQYF. The CDR3 DNA sequence: TGTGCCAGCAGCTTAGGGGCAGGGGGCCTCGCAGATACGCAGTATTTT.

A few counts support this clonotype. The chain has TRBV29-1 and TRBJ2-3; D may be TRBD1 (6 bases). The CDR3 is 14 residues long. Germline CDR1 SQVTM, CDR2 ANQGSEA. Trimming stripped 4 bases from V and 0 bases from J, with 11 bases between. DNA for the CDR3: TGCAGCGTTGCAGGGGCGCCTAGCACAGATACGCAGTATTTT. Its protein is CSVAGAPSTDTQYF.

This clonotype was counted between two and nine times. The J gene is TRBJ1-5, the V gene TRBV4-1, with 7 bases matching TRBD1. Germline lookup yields CDR1 MGHRA and CDR2 YSYEKL. With 4 bases clipped from V and 3 bases from J, the junction kept 6 bases outside the gene matches. The CDR3 covers 15 residues. The CDR3 sequence is CASSLTTGTNQPQHF. The CDR3 region has the DNA TGCGCCAGCAGCCTCACGACAGGGACCAATCAGCCCCAGCATTTT.

This clonotype occurred a few times. CDR3 sequence: CSARGLSFSGSWEQYF. The CDR3 DNA reads TGCAGTGCTAGAGGCCTCTCCTTCAGCGGGAGCTGGGAGCAGTACTTC. The rearrangement uses TRBV20-1 and TRBJ2-7, with 8 bases fitting TRBD2. This CDR3 has 16 amino acids. Germline assignment: CDR1 DFQATT and CDR2 SNEGSKA (reference sequence). Germline trimming cut 1 base from V and 7 bases from J; bases unmatched to any gene: 15.